These T cell receptor beta chains were read from a single sample in a study of OX40 agonist ivuxolimab in advanced cancers. TCRdb's copy holds only in-frame clones and misses some; the assay was immunoSEQ multiplex PCR. This sample has 30,000 or so clones; about four fifths occur once, and the top ten carry about 20%. Sample: CD4+ or CD8+ T cells sorted from blood, taken in a trial of the OX40 agonist ivuxolimab. Receptors originate from an adult with an advanced solid tumor such as melanoma, head and neck, liver or kidney cancer. CDR3s include the opening cysteine and the closing phenylalanine or tryptophan. The D gene is left open where the match is weak. The listing skips clone size in some rows; elsewhere it reads once, few, many or a size class.

NA	TRBV6-4	TRBJ2-3	13	NA	CASSLRSTDTQYF	TGTGCCAGCAGCCTAAGAAGCACAGATACGCAGTATTTT
NA	TRBV18	TRBJ2-6	14	NA	CASSPGSGANVLTF	TGTGCCAGCTCACCGGGATCTGGGGCCAACGTCCTGACTTTC
NA	TRBV5-4	TRBJ2-7	16	NA	CASSQDEDTLSYEQYF	TGTGCCAGCAGCCAAGATGAGGACACACTTTCCTACGAGCAGTACTTC
NA	TRBV5-1	TRBJ2-3	16	once	CASSSSSSGPGSTQYF	TGCGCCAGCAGCTCCTCGAGTAGTGGCCCCGGAAGTACGCAGTATTTT
TRBD1	TRBV28	TRBJ2-7	17	NA	CASSLSERQGAPYEQYF	TGTGCCAGCAGTTTATCCGAACGGCAGGGGGCACCCTACGAGCAGTACTTC
NA	TRBV5-6	TRBJ2-5	16	NA	CASSFKDGPLQETQYF	TGTGCCAGCAGCTTTAAAGACGGTCCACTCCAAGAGACCCAGTACTTC
NA	TRBV19	TRBJ1-4	16	NA	CASSKSGAATNEKLFF	TGTGCCAGTAGTAAGTCCGGGGCCGCAACTAATGAAAAACTGTTTTTT
NA	TRBV6-1	TRBJ2-3	15	NA	CASAQRGGSTDTQYF	TGTGCCAGCGCCCAACGCGGCGGTAGCACAGATACGCAGTATTTT
NA	TRBV5-6	TRBJ1-4	16	NA	CASSLAGGLANEKLFF	TGTGCCAGCAGCTTGGCCGGAGGGTTAGCTAATGAAAAACTGTTTTTT
NA	TRBV28	TRBJ2-4	13	once	CASSLHVENIQYF	TGTGCCAGCAGCCTACACGTCGAAAACATTCAGTACTTC
NA	TRBV30	TRBJ2-5	16	NA	CAWSVGVDREWATQYF	TGTGCCTGGAGTGTAGGAGTCGACAGAGAGTGGGCGACCCAGTACTTC
TRBD1	TRBV27	TRBJ2-7	19	NA	CASSQTGTGGLPSSYEQYF	TGTGCCAGCAGTCAAACCGGGACAGGGGGCCTACCGAGCTCCTACGAGCAGTACTTC
NA	TRBV6-1	TRBJ1-6	15	NA	CASSDNTAPNSPLHF	TGTGCCAGCAGTGATAATACAGCTCCAAATTCACCCCTCCACTTT
NA	TRBV9	TRBJ2-7	13	NA	CASSVTGASEQYF	TGTGCCAGCAGCGTTACGGGAGCCTCCGAGCAGTACTTC
TRBD2	TRBV7-2	TRBJ2-5	14	NA	CASSPGTRGETQYF	TGTGCCAGCAGCCCCGGGACTAGAGGAGAGACCCAGTACTTC
NA	TRBV2	TRBJ2-2	13	NA	CASSVGYTGELFF	TGTGCCAGCAGTGTCGGCTACACCGGGGAGCTGTTTTTT
TRBD1	TRBV27	TRBJ1-2	16	NA	CASSPLYRGAQYGYTF	TGTGCCAGCAGTCCCCTATACAGGGGAGCTCAATATGGCTACACCTTC
NA	TRBV28	TRBJ2-7	14	NA	CASSLGGDSYEQYF	TGTGCCAGCAGTTTAGGGGGAGACTCCTACGAGCAGTACTTC
NA	TRBV7-2	TRBJ1-5	13	NA	CASSFNIDQPQHF	TGTGCCAGCAGCTTTAATATCGATCAGCCCCAGCATTTT
NA	TRBV10-3	TRBJ2-7	13	NA	CAISPSGAYEQYF	TGTGCCATCAGTCCCTCAGGGGCCTACGAGCAGTACTTC
NA	TRBV4-1	TRBJ2-1	13	NA	CASSQRSPNEQFF	TGCGCCAGCAGCCAACGGTCTCCAAATGAGCAGTTCTTC
NA	TRBV7-9	TRBJ1-1	14	NA	CASSLWITGTEAFF	TGTGCCAGCAGCTTATGGATCACGGGCACTGAAGCTTTCTTT
TRBD2	TRBV5-1	TRBJ2-1	14	NA	CASSLALADNEQFF	TGCGCCAGCAGCTTGGCTCTAGCGGACAATGAGCAGTTCTTC
TRBD1	TRBV5-4	TRBJ1-6	14	NA	CASSFDRGNSPLHF	TGTGCCAGCAGCTTTGACAGGGGTAATTCACCCCTCCACTTT
NA	TRBV19	TRBJ1-2	12	NA	CASSNRGYGYTF	TGTGCCAGTAGCAACCGAGGCTATGGCTACACCTTC
NA	TRBV25-1	TRBJ2-3	15	NA	CASSTRLVSTDTQYF	TGTGCCAGCAGTACGAGACTAGTATCCACAGATACGCAGTATTTT
NA	TRBV28	TRBJ1-5	12	NA	CASSLNDQPQHF	TGTGCCAGCAGTTTAAACGATCAGCCCCAGCATTTT
NA	TRBV19	TRBJ2-5	13	NA	CASSKRSKETQYF	TGTGCCAGTAGTAAAAGATCGAAAGAGACCCAGTACTTC
TRBD1	TRBV19	TRBJ1-4	15	once	CASRRSTGGGEKLFF	TGTGCCAGTAGAAGATCGACAGGGGGCGGCGAAAAACTGTTTTTT
TRBD1	TRBV28	TRBJ2-3	15	NA	CASSARDRVADTQYF	TGTGCCAGCAGTGCCCGGGACAGGGTTGCAGATACGCAGTATTTT
NA	TRBV28	TRBJ1-5	15	NA	CATIYDGQSNQPQHF	TGTGCCACCATATACGACGGACAGTCCAATCAGCCCCAGCATTTT
NA	TRBV18	TRBJ1-4	13	NA	CASSQDTNEKLFF	TGTGCCAGCTCACAGGACACCAATGAAAAACTGTTTTTT
TRBD1	TRBV5-1	TRBJ1-2	15	NA	CASSQYPGGAGGYTF	TGCGCCAGCAGCCAATACCCAGGGGGCGCTGGGGGCTACACCTTC
NA	TRBV28	TRBJ1-5	14	medium-sized	CASSGQGKNQPQHF	TGTGCCAGCAGTGGGCAGGGGAAGAATCAGCCCCAGCATTTT
TRBD2	TRBV9	TRBJ2-1	16	NA	CASGFTPSGAYNEQFF	TGTGCCAGCGGTTTCACTCCTAGCGGGGCCTACAATGAGCAGTTCTTC
NA	TRBV7-9	TRBJ2-7	12	NA	CASSLEYNEQYF	TGTGCCAGCAGCTTAGAATACAACGAGCAGTACTTC
NA	TRBV19	TRBJ1-5	13	few	CASSTQYNQPQHF	TGTGCCAGTAGTACACAGTACAATCAGCCCCAGCATTTT
NA	TRBV2	TRBJ1-2	10	NA	CASSEGGNTF	TGTGCCAGCAGTGAGGGAGGGAACACCTTC
NA	TRBV28	TRBJ2-3	17	NA	CASSLWGRGLGTDTQYF	TGTGCCAGCAGTTTATGGGGCAGGGGATTAGGCACAGATACGCAGTATTTT
NA	TRBV27	TRBJ1-2	13	NA	CASSATLGYGYTF	TGTGCCAGCAGTGCAACTTTGGGTTATGGCTACACCTTC
NA	TRBV7-8	TRBJ2-1	13	medium-sized	CASSPPKYNEQFF	TGTGCCAGCAGCCCCCCTAAGTACAATGAGCAGTTCTTC
NA	TRBV4-3	TRBJ1-2	13	NA	CASSQDRVRGYTF	TGCGCCAGCAGCCAAGACAGGGTTCGGGGCTACACCTTC
NA	TRBV2	TRBJ2-2	11	NA	CASKTPGELFF	TGTGCCAGCAAAACTCCCGGGGAGCTGTTTTTT
NA	TRBV10-2	TRBJ1-6	13	NA	CASLELGGSPLHF	TGCGCCAGCCTGGAGTTAGGAGGATCACCCCTCCACTTT
TRBD2	TRBV27	TRBJ2-5	13	NA	CASSFDSGGPRHF	TGTGCCAGCAGTTTTGATAGCGGGGGACCCCGGCACTTC
NA	TRBV21-1	TRBJ2-7	15	NA	CASSKDRERNYEQYF	TGTGCCAGCAGCAAAGACAGGGAGAGAAACTACGAGCAGTACTTC
NA	TRBV5-1	TRBJ2-3	14	NA	CASSLDRMADTQYF	TGCGCCAGCAGCTTGGATCGGATGGCAGATACGCAGTATTTT
NA	TRBV2	TRBJ2-7	15	NA	CASSDPQRGSYEQYF	TGTGCCAGCAGTGACCCTCAGAGGGGGAGCTACGAGCAGTACTTC
TRBD2	TRBV29-1	TRBJ2-3	15	NA	CSVERLAGVTDTQYF	TGCAGCGTTGAACGACTAGCGGGGGTCACAGATACGCAGTATTTT
NA	TRBV10-3	TRBJ2-5	16	NA	CAISESMYREQETQYF	TGTGCCATCAGTGAGTCGATGTACAGGGAACAAGAGACCCAGTACTTC
NA	TRBV6-1	TRBJ1-4	16	NA	CASSEGGGPFKEKLFF	TGTGCCAGCAGTGAAGGAGGAGGGCCGTTTAAGGAAAAACTGTTTTTT
NA	TRBV4-3	TRBJ2-2	16	few	CASSQDVWVGVGELFF	TGCGCCAGCAGCCAAGATGTATGGGTAGGGGTCGGGGAGCTGTTTTTT
NA	TRBV19	TRBJ2-1	15	NA	CASKRQAFSYNEQFF	TGTGCCAGTAAGCGACAGGCCTTCTCCTACAATGAGCAGTTCTTC